What follows are 10 T cell receptor beta chains derived from one specimen sequenced in a study of identical twins. TCRdb itself ran the 5' RACE reads through MiXCR, one entry per CDR3 protein. The sample includes about 660,000 distinct CDR3 sequences, over 8.5% of them seen just once. The data also belong to a second study, concerning yellow fever vaccine responses in identical twins.

The sample consisted of PBMCs. All receptors come from a woman younger than 30 in good health.

In its sample, this clonotype was seen many times. V is TRBV21-1 and J is TRBJ1-3; the table's D call, TRBD1, was not checked against the DNA. TRBV21-1 is a listed pseudogene. The CDR3 has 16 residues. The CDR3 DNA is TGTGCCAGCAGCGGTTCCCGACCGCCGGAAGGAAACACCATATATTTT. Its translation: CASSGSRPPEGNTIYF.

This clonotype turned up a few times. V gene TRBV7-8 combines with J gene TRBJ2-1; TRBD2 aligns across 14 bases. Trimming removed 3 bases from V and 7 bases from J; junction bases left unmatched: 8. Germline lookup yields CDR1 SGHVS and CDR2 FQNEAQ. This CDR3 has 17 residues. CDR3 amino acids: CASSFRLAGGPGNEQFF. The CDR3 coding sequence is TGTGCCAGCAGCTTCCGACTAGCGGGGGGGCCGGGAAATGAGCAGTTCTTC.

V and J are TRBV20-1 and TRBJ2-7, with D possibly being TRBD2 (6 bases). The V and J ends lost 4 bases and 4 bases respectively, with 11 bases between them. The CDR3 totals 12 residues. Looked up from germline, CDR1 is DFQATT and CDR2 is SNEGSKA (reference sequence). The DNA for the CDR3 is TGCAGTGCTACACTGGGAGGTTACGAGCAGTACTTC. It encodes CSATLGGYEQYF.

In this sample, this clonotype turned up a few times. This chain links TRBV6-5 with TRBJ1-4; D not certain. Trimming left V 2 bases short and J 8 bases short, with 12 bases between. Germline assignment: CDR1 MNHEY and CDR2 SVGAGI. The CDR3 extends over 14 amino acids. The CDR3: CASSYLTQAEKLFF. The DNA of the CDR3 is TGTGCCAGCAGTTACCTGACCCAAGCGGAAAAACTGTTTTTT.

The rearrangement links TRBV5-5 to TRBJ2-7; 10 bases match TRBD2. The germline V gene has CDR1 SGHKS and CDR2 YYEKEE (reference sequence). This CDR3 comprises 17 residues. V trimming: 2 bases; J trimming: 0 bases; junction bases outside the gene matches: 8. The chain's CDR3 is CASSFPPGLADSYEQYF. CDR3 in DNA: TGTGCCAGCAGCTTCCCCCCCGGACTAGCGGACTCCTACGAGCAGTACTTC.

This clonotype was detected a few times. The chain joins TRBV11-1 to TRBJ1-1, with 10 bases that match TRBD1. V dropped 0 bases and J dropped 5; count of bases not matched to a gene: 15. The germline V gene has CDR1 SGHAT and CDR2 FQDESV (reference sequence). The CDR3 contains 19 residues. The CDR3 spells CASSLAPGTGVYSGTEAFF. The DNA of the CDR3 is TGTGCCAGCAGCTTAGCCCCCGGGACAGGGGTTTATTCGGGGACTGAAGCTTTCTTT.

This clonotype was picked up a small number of times. The rearrangement uses TRBV20-1 and TRBJ2-2; 8 nucleotides align to TRBD2. This CDR3 is built from 13 residues. Trimming at V came to 6 bases and at J to 3 bases, leaving 3 bases not matched to a gene. Germline V gene sequence: CDR1 DFQATT, CDR2 SNEGSKA (reference sequence). This chain's CDR3 is CSAPTSDTGELFF. The CDR3, as DNA: TGCAGTGCCCCGACTAGCGACACCGGGGAGCTGTTTTTT.

This clonotype has ten or more counts. The V and J genes are TRBV27 and TRBJ2-3; D may be TRBD1 or TRBD2 (5 bases each). The CDR3 is 16 amino acids. Germline loops: CDR1 MNHEY, CDR2 SMNVEV (reference sequence). V shed 2 bases and J shed 3 bases, with 15 bases lying between them. The DNA of the CDR3 is TGTGCCAGCAGTTTAGGCTTCGGGGCTACTACAGATACGCAGTATTTT. Translation: CASSLGFGATTDTQYF.

The table lists this clonotype with many counts. This chain uses TRBV5-6 with TRBJ2-5, with D tentatively TRBD1 (6 bases). The CDR3 has 15 amino acids. Trimming took off 4 bases at V and 4 bases at J, with 17 bases between the two ends. Germline V gene sequence: CDR1 SGHDT, CDR2 YYEEEE. This CDR3 reads CASSRIQGSTETQYF. The CDR3 DNA sequence: TGTGCCAGCAGCCGGATTCAGGGGAGTACAGAGACCCAGTACTTC.

In its sample, this clonotype was seen many times. This chain uses TRBV5-6 with TRBJ2-5; 7 bases match TRBD1. Germline V gene data show CDR1 as SGHDT and CDR2 as YYEEEE. V shed 0 bases, J shed 1 base, and the junction held 0 bases outside the gene matches. This CDR3 spans 14 amino acids. CDR3 amino acids: CASSLGDSQETQYF. CDR3 sequence (DNA): TGTGCCAGCAGCTTGGGGGACAGCCAAGAGACCCAGTACTTC.